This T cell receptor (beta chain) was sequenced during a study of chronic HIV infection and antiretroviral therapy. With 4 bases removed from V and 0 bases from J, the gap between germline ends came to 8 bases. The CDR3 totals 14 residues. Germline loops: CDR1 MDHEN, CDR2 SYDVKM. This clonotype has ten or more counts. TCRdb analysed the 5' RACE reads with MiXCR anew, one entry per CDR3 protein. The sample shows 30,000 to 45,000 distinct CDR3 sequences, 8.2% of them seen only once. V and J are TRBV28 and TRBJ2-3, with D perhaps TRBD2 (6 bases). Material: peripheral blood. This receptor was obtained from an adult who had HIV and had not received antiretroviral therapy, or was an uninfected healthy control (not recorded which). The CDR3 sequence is CASSSAGSTDTQYF. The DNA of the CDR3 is TGTGCCAGCAGTTCCGCGGGGAGCACAGATACGCAGTATTTT. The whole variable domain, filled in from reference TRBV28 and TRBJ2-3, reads DVKVTQSSRYLVKRTGEKVFLECVQDMDHENMFWYRQDPGLGLRLIYFSYDVKMKEKGDIPEGYSVSREKKERFSLILESASTNQTSMYLCASSSAGSTDTQYFGPGTRLTVL.